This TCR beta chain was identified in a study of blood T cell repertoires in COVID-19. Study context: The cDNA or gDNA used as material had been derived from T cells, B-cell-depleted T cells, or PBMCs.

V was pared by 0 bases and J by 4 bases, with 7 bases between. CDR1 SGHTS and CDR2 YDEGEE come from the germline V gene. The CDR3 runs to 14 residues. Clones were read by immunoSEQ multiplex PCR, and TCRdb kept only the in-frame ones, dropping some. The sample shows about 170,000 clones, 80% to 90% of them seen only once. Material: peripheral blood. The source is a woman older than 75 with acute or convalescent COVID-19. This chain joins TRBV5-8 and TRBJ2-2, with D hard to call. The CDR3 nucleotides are TGTGCCAGCAGCTTGGCCAGGTTCACCGGGGAGCTGTTTTTT. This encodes CASSLARFTGELFF.